This TCR beta chain emerged from a study of technical replicates of blood from several donors. Germline-derived CDR1 and CDR2 are MGHRA and YSYEKL. This CDR3 has 18 amino acids. Trimming removed 4 bases at V and 0 bases at J, with 19 bases between. Sequencing used immunoSEQ multiplex PCR; TCRdb keeps in-frame clones, though not all of them. The repertoire includes about 75,000 clones, nearly 98% of them detected once, and more than 0.15% sits in the top ten. This clonotype was obtained from a human donor in good health. V is TRBV4-1 and J is TRBJ2-4; tentatively, D is TRBD1 (6 bases). The material sequenced was T cells isolated from PBMCs. The CDR3 bases are TGCGCCAGCAGCCCCGGCAGGGGCCTCTCTCTAGCCAAAAACATTCAGTACTTC. As protein: CASSPGRGLSLAKNIQYF.